Listed below are T cell receptor beta chains from one sample, sequenced in a study of CD8 T cells in Susac syndrome. One entry per CDR3 protein results from TCRdb running MiXCR on the immunoSEQ multiplex PCR reads. This table has roughly 200,000 distinct CDR3 sequences, around 93% appearing once. The material sequenced was CD4+ T cells from PBMCs. All receptors come from a human donor with multiple sclerosis. Each CDR3 is given with its conserved first and last residue. Fields, in order: clone size, D gene, J gene, V gene, CDR3 DNA, CDR3 protein. The D gene is left open where the match is weak. A row's size may be missing; if present it is once, few, many or a size class.

size: once
D: NA
J: TRBJ2-4
V: TRBV19
DNA: TGTGCCAGTAGTATAGGTGAAAACATTCAGTACTTC
CDR3: CASSIGENIQYF

size: NA
D: NA
J: TRBJ1-2
V: TRBV27
DNA: TGTGCCAGCGGGGTTCCCTATGGCTACACCTTC
CDR3: CASGVPYGYTF

size: NA
D: NA
J: TRBJ2-5
V: TRBV6-6
DNA: TGTGCCAGCATAGATCTTTCGCAGGGAGGCGGAGGGACCCAGTACTTC
CDR3: CASIDLSQGGGGTQYF

size: NA
D: TRBD2
J: TRBJ2-1
V: TRBV3-1
DNA: TGTGCCAGCAGCCAAGAGATTCGGCTAGCGGGCAATGAGCAGTTCTTC
CDR3: CASSQEIRLAGNEQFF

size: NA
D: TRBD1
J: TRBJ1-5
V: TRBV3-1
DNA: TGTGCCAGCAGCCAAGGACCGGGACAGGGGAATAATCAGCCCCAGCATTTT
CDR3: CASSQGPGQGNNQPQHF

size: NA
D: NA
J: TRBJ2-7
V: TRBV20-1
DNA: TGCAGTGCTAGAGGCAACGAGCAGTACTTC
CDR3: CSARGNEQYF

size: NA
D: NA
J: TRBJ1-2
V: TRBV7-9
DNA: TGTGCCAGCACCTCGGGGGAGGAATTAGGTGGCTACACCTTC
CDR3: CASTSGEELGGYTF

size: NA
D: NA
J: TRBJ2-3
V: TRBV7-2
DNA: TGTGCCAGCAGCCGTCCCGGGACTTGGACAGATACGCAGTATTTT
CDR3: CASSRPGTWTDTQYF

size: NA
D: NA
J: TRBJ2-6
V: TRBV3-1
DNA: TGTGCCAGCAGCCAAGGGTGGTCTGGGGCCAACGTCCTGACTTTC
CDR3: CASSQGWSGANVLTF

size: NA
D: NA
J: TRBJ2-3
V: TRBV20-1
DNA: TGCAGTGCTAGAGAGTTTGTCAAGGGCCCCACAGATACGCAGTATTTT
CDR3: CSAREFVKGPTDTQYF

size: NA
D: NA
J: TRBJ1-1
V: TRBV12-3/TRBV12-4
DNA: TGTGCCAGCAGCTTGACAGGGAACACTGAAGCTTTCTTT
CDR3: CASSLTGNTEAFF

size: NA
D: TRBD2
J: TRBJ2-1
V: TRBV11-2
DNA: TGTGCCAGCAACCTAGCGGGGGGGCCCGTTGAGCAGTTCTTC
CDR3: CASNLAGGPVEQFF

size: NA
D: NA
J: TRBJ1-4
V: TRBV20-1
DNA: TGCAGTGCTAGACAGGGTGCTTTTTCAGCAACTAATGAAAAACTGTTTTTT
CDR3: CSARQGAFSATNEKLFF

size: NA
D: NA
J: TRBJ1-6
V: TRBV30
DNA: TGTGCCGCCGGGACCACCCTGTCACCCCTCCACTTT
CDR3: CAAGTTLSPLHF

size: NA
D: NA
J: TRBJ1-5
V: TRBV30
DNA: TGTGCCTGGTCCGCGTCGCAGCACAATCAGCCCCAGCATTTT
CDR3: CAWSASQHNQPQHF

size: once
D: NA
J: TRBJ1-1
V: TRBV9
DNA: TGTGCCAGCACTTACTTGGGGCACCCGATGAACACTGAAGCTTTCTTT
CDR3: CASTYLGHPMNTEAFF

size: NA
D: NA
J: TRBJ2-7
V: TRBV21-1
DNA: TGTGCCAGCACCCCCACGGGGGGGCCCCTCTCCTACGAGCAGTACTTC
CDR3: CASTPTGGPLSYEQYF

size: once
D: NA
J: TRBJ1-6
V: TRBV18
DNA: TGTGCCAGCTCACCGGAAAGGGCGAATTCACCCCTCCACTTT
CDR3: CASSPERANSPLHF

size: NA
D: NA
J: TRBJ1-2
V: TRBV3-1
DNA: TGTGCCAGCAGCCGACGAGGCAGCTATGGCTACACCTTC
CDR3: CASSRRGSYGYTF

size: NA
D: NA
J: TRBJ2-2
V: TRBV20-1
DNA: TGCAGTGCCCCGGGACGAAACACCGGGGAGCTGTTTTTT
CDR3: CSAPGRNTGELFF

size: NA
D: NA
J: TRBJ2-7
V: TRBV5-1
DNA: TGCGCCAGCAGCGCTTCGATGGTATCCTACGAGCAGTACTTC
CDR3: CASSASMVSYEQYF

size: once
D: NA
J: TRBJ1-5
V: TRBV3-1
DNA: TGTGCCAGCAGCCAATTCCCCCGGACAGAAAATCAGCCCCAGCATTTT
CDR3: CASSQFPRTENQPQHF

size: NA
D: NA
J: TRBJ1-2
V: TRBV4-2
DNA: TGTGCCAGCAGCCAGATCATCGGGGAGGGTAACTATGGCTACACCTTC
CDR3: CASSQIIGEGNYGYTF

size: once
D: NA
J: TRBJ1-2
V: TRBV30
DNA: TGTGCCTGCTTCTTGCGTGGCTACACCTTC
CDR3: CACFLRGYTF

size: NA
D: NA
J: TRBJ1-1
V: TRBV30
DNA: TGTGCCTGGAGGTCCCCGAGCCCCGGGCGGCTCACTGAAGCTTTCTTT
CDR3: CAWRSPSPGRLTEAFF

size: NA
D: TRBD1
J: TRBJ1-1
V: TRBV30
DNA: TGTGCCTGGAGTCTTACAGGGGGTGCCACTGAAGCTTTCTTT
CDR3: CAWSLTGGATEAFF

size: NA
D: NA
J: TRBJ1-4
V: TRBV29-1
DNA: TGCAGCCCGTCGACAAATACTAATGAAAAACTGTTTTTT
CDR3: CSPSTNTNEKLFF

size: NA
D: NA
J: TRBJ1-5
V: TRBV7-9
DNA: TGTGCCAGCAGCCAAACAGGGAGGGGTCAGCCCCAGCATTTT
CDR3: CASSQTGRGQPQHF

size: NA
D: TRBD1
J: TRBJ2-7
V: TRBV12-3/TRBV12-4
DNA: TGTGCCAGCAGTTTGGGAGGGACAGGGAGGAGAGAGCAGTACTTC
CDR3: CASSLGGTGRREQYF

size: NA
D: NA
J: TRBJ2-7
V: TRBV20-1
DNA: TGCAGTGCCGCCGGGGGGCCGCATTTCCACGAGCAGTACTTC
CDR3: CSAAGGPHFHEQYF

size: NA
D: NA
J: TRBJ1-6
V: TRBV12-3/TRBV12-4
DNA: TGTGCCAGCAGGCCCGGGAATTCACCCCTCCACTTT
CDR3: CASRPGNSPLHF

size: once
D: NA
J: TRBJ2-7
V: TRBV7-9
DNA: TGTGCCAGCAGCTTAGTCTCGAGAGGGGAAGAGCAGTACTTC
CDR3: CASSLVSRGEEQYF

size: NA
D: TRBD1
J: TRBJ2-5
V: TRBV2
DNA: TGTGCCAGCAGTGGGGACAGACCGTACCAAGAGACCCAGTACTTC
CDR3: CASSGDRPYQETQYF

size: NA
D: NA
J: TRBJ2-5
V: TRBV6-6
DNA: TGTGCCAGCAGTTACGCGGAGACCCAGTACTTC
CDR3: CASSYAETQYF

size: NA
D: TRBD2
J: TRBJ2-3
V: TRBV3-1
DNA: TGTGCCAGCAGCCAAGGCGGTAGCGGGGGACTCGGGACGCAGTATTTT
CDR3: CASSQGGSGGLGTQYF